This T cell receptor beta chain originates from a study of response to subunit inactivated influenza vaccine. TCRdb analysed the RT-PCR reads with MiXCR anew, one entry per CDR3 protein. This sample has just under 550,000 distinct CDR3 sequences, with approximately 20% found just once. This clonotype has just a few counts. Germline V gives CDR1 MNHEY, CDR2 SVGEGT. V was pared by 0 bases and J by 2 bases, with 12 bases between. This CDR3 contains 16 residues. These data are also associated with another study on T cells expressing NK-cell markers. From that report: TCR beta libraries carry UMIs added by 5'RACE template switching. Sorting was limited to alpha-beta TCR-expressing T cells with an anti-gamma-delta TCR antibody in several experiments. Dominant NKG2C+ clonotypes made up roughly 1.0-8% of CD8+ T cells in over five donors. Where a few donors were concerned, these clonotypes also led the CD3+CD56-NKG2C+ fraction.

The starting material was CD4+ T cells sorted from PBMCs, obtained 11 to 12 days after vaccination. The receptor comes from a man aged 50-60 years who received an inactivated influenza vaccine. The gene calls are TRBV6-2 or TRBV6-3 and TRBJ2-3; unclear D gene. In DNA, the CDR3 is TGTGCCAGCAGTTACTCGAACTGGGATCCCACAGATACGCAGTATTTT. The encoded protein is CASSYSNWDPTDTQYF.